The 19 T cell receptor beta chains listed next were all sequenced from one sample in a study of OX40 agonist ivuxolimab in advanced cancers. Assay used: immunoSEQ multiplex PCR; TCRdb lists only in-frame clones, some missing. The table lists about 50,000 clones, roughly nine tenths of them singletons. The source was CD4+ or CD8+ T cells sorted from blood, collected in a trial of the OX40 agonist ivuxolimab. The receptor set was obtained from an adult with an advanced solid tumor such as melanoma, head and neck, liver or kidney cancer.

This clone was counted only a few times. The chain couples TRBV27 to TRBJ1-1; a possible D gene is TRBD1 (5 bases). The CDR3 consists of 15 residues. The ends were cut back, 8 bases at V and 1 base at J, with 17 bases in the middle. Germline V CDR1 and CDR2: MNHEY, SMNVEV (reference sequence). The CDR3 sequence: CASQEMGRTNTEAFF. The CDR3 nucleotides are TGTGCCAGCCAGGAAATGGGGCGGACGAACACTGAAGCTTTCTTT.

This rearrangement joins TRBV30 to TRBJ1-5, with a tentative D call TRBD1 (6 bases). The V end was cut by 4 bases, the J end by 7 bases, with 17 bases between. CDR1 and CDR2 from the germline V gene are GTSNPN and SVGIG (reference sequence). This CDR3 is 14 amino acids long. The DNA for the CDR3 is TGTGCCTGGACCGAGGGGGGGTTACGGCAGCCCCAGCATTTT. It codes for CAWTEGGLRQPQHF.

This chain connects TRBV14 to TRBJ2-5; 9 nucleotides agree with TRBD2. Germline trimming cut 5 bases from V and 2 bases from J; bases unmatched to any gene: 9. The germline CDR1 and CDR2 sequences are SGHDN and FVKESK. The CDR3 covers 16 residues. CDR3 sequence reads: CASSSGLARRQETQYF. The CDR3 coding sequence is TGTGCCAGCAGCTCAGGACTAGCGCGAAGACAAGAGACCCAGTACTTC.

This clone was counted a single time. The chain's CDR3 is CATSPRDRGSGELFF. In DNA form, the CDR3 reads TGTGCCACCAGCCCCAGGGACAGGGGGAGCGGGGAGCTGTTTTTT. The rearrangement joins TRBV15 to TRBJ2-2; 11 bases are shared with TRBD1. Germline V gene sequence: CDR1 LNHNV, CDR2 YYDKDF (reference sequence). Unmatched junction bases numbered 6, after V lost 5 bases and J lost 7 bases. This CDR3 is built from 15 residues.

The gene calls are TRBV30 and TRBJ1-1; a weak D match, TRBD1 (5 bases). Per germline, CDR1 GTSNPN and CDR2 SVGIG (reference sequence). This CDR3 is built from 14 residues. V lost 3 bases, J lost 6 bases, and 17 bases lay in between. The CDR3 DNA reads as TGTGCCTGGAGAGGAGGACACCGGGACGCTGAAGCTTTCTTT. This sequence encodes CAWRGGHRDAEAFF.

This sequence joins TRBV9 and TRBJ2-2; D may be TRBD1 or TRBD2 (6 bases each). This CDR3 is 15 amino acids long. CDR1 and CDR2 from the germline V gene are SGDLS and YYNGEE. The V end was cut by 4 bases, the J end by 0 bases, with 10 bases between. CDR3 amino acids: CASSPGGSNTGELFF. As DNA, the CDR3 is TGTGCCAGCAGCCCCGGGGGCTCGAACACCGGGGAGCTGTTTTTT.

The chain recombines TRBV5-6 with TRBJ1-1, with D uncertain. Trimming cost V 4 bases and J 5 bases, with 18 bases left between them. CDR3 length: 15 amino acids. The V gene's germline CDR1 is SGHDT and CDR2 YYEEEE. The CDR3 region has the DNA TGTGCCAGCAGCCCTAGGTCGTCGCGAAAGACTGAAGCTTTCTTT. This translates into CASSPRSSRKTEAFF.

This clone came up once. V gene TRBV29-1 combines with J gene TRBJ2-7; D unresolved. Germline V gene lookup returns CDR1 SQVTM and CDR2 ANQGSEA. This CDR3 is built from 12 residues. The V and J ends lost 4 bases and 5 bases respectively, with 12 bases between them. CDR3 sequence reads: CSVADGLNEQYF. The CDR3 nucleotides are TGCAGCGTTGCGGACGGGTTGAACGAGCAGTACTTC.

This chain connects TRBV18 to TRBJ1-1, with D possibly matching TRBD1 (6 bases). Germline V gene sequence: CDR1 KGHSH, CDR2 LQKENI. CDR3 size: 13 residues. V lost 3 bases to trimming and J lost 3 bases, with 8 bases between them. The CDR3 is CASSPTGYTEAFF. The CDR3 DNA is TGTGCCAGCTCACCGACAGGATACACTGAAGCTTTCTTT.

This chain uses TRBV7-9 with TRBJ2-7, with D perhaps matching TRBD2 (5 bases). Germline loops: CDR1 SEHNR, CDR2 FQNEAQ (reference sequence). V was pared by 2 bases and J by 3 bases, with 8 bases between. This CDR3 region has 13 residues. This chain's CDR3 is CASSLTAGYEQYF. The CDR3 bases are TGTGCCAGCAGCTTAACCGCGGGCTACGAGCAGTACTTC.

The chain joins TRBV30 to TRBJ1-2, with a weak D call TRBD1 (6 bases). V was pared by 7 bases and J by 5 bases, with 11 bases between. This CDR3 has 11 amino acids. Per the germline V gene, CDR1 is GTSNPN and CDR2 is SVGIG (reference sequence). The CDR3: CAYKGGYGYTF. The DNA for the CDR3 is TGTGCCTACAAAGGGGGTTATGGCTACACCTTC.

The chain's CDR3 is CASSYEGLNTGELFF. CDR3 bases: TGTGCCAGCAGCTACGAGGGCTTGAATACCGGGGAGCTGTTTTTT. The genes are TRBV7-7 and TRBJ2-2, with D perhaps TRBD2 (5 bases). The CDR3 has 15 amino acids. V was shortened by 4 bases and J by 5 bases, with 14 bases between the two germline ends. The germline CDR1 and CDR2 sequences are SSHAT and FNYEAQ (reference sequence).

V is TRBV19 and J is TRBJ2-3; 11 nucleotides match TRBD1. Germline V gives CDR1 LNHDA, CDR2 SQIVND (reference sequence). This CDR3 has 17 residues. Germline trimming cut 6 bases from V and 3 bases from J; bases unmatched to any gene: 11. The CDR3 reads CASSAPDRGHRTDTQYF. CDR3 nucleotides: TGTGCCAGTAGCGCACCGGACAGGGGGCATAGGACAGATACGCAGTATTTT. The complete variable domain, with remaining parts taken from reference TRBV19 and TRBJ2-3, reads DGGITQSPKYLFRKEGQNVTLSCEQNLNHDAMYWYRQDPGQGLRLIYYSQIVNDFQKGDIAEGYSVSREKKESFPLTVTSAQKNPTAFYLCASSAPDRGHRTDTQYFGPGTRLTVL.

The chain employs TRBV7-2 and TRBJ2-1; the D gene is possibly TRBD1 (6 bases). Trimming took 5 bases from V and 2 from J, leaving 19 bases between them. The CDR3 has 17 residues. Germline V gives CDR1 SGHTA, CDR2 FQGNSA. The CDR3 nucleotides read TGTGCCAGCAGCCGGAAATTCCGGGACATCGCCTACAATGAGCAGTTCTTC. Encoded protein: CASSRKFRDIAYNEQFF.

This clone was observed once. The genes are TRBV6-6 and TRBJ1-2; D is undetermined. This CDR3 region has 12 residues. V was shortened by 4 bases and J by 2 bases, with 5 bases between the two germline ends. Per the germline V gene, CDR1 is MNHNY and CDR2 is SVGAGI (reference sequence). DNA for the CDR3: TGTGCCAGCAGTTCCCAGAACTATGGCTACACCTTC. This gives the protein CASSSQNYGYTF.

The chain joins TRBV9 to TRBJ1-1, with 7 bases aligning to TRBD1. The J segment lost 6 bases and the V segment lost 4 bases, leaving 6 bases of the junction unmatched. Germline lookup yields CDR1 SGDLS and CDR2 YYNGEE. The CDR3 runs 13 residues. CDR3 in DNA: TGTGCCAGCAGCTTAAGTCAGGGGGCTGAAGCTTTCTTT. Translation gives CASSLSQGAEAFF.

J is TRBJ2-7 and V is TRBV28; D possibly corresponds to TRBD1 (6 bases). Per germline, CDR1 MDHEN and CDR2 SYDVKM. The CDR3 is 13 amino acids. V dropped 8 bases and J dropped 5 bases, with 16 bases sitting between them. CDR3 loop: CASAQGIGNEQYF. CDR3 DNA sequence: TGTGCCAGCGCACAGGGTATCGGTAACGAGCAGTACTTC.

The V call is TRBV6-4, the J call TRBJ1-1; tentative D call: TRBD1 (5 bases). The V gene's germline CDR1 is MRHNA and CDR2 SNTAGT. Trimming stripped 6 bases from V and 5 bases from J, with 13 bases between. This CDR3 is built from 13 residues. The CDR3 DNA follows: TGTGCCAGCAGGACTCGGCGGGGGACTGAAGCTTTCTTT. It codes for CASRTRRGTEAFF.

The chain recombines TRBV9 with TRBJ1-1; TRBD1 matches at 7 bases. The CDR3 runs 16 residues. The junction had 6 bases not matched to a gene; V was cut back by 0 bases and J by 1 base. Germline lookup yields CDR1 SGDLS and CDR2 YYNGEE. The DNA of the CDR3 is TGTGCCAGCAGCGTAGAGGGGGCAGATCAGAACACTGAAGCTTTCTTT. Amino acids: CASSVEGADQNTEAFF.